The present T cell receptor (beta chain) was sequenced within a study of graft-versus-host responses after intestinal transplantation. Trimming took 1 base from V and 0 from J, leaving 17 bases between them. CDR3 length: 17 residues. CDR1 is SGHRS and CDR2 is YFSETQ in the germline V gene. Of note for this clone: Its antigen is undetermined.

Clones were read by immunoSEQ multiplex PCR, and TCRdb kept only the in-frame ones, dropping some. Of about 90,000 clones in the sample, around 93% were seen once. Sequencing was performed on unstimulated CD4+ T cells sorted from spleen or lymph node cells, taken before transplant. The receptor was derived from a human donor who was the organ donor for an intestinal transplant. The chain is built from TRBV5-1 and TRBJ2-7; D not resolved. The CDR3 loop reads CASSLNFPGASSYEQYF. In DNA form, the CDR3 reads TGCGCCAGCAGCTTGAATTTTCCGGGTGCCAGCTCCTACGAGCAGTACTTC. The full variable domain, completed using reference TRBV5-1 and TRBJ2-7, is KAGVTQTPRYLIKTRGQQVTLSCSPISGHRSVSWYQQTPGQGLQFLFEYFSETQRNKGNFPGRFSGRQFSNSRSEMNVSTLELGDSALYLCASSLNFPGASSYEQYFGPGTRLTVT.